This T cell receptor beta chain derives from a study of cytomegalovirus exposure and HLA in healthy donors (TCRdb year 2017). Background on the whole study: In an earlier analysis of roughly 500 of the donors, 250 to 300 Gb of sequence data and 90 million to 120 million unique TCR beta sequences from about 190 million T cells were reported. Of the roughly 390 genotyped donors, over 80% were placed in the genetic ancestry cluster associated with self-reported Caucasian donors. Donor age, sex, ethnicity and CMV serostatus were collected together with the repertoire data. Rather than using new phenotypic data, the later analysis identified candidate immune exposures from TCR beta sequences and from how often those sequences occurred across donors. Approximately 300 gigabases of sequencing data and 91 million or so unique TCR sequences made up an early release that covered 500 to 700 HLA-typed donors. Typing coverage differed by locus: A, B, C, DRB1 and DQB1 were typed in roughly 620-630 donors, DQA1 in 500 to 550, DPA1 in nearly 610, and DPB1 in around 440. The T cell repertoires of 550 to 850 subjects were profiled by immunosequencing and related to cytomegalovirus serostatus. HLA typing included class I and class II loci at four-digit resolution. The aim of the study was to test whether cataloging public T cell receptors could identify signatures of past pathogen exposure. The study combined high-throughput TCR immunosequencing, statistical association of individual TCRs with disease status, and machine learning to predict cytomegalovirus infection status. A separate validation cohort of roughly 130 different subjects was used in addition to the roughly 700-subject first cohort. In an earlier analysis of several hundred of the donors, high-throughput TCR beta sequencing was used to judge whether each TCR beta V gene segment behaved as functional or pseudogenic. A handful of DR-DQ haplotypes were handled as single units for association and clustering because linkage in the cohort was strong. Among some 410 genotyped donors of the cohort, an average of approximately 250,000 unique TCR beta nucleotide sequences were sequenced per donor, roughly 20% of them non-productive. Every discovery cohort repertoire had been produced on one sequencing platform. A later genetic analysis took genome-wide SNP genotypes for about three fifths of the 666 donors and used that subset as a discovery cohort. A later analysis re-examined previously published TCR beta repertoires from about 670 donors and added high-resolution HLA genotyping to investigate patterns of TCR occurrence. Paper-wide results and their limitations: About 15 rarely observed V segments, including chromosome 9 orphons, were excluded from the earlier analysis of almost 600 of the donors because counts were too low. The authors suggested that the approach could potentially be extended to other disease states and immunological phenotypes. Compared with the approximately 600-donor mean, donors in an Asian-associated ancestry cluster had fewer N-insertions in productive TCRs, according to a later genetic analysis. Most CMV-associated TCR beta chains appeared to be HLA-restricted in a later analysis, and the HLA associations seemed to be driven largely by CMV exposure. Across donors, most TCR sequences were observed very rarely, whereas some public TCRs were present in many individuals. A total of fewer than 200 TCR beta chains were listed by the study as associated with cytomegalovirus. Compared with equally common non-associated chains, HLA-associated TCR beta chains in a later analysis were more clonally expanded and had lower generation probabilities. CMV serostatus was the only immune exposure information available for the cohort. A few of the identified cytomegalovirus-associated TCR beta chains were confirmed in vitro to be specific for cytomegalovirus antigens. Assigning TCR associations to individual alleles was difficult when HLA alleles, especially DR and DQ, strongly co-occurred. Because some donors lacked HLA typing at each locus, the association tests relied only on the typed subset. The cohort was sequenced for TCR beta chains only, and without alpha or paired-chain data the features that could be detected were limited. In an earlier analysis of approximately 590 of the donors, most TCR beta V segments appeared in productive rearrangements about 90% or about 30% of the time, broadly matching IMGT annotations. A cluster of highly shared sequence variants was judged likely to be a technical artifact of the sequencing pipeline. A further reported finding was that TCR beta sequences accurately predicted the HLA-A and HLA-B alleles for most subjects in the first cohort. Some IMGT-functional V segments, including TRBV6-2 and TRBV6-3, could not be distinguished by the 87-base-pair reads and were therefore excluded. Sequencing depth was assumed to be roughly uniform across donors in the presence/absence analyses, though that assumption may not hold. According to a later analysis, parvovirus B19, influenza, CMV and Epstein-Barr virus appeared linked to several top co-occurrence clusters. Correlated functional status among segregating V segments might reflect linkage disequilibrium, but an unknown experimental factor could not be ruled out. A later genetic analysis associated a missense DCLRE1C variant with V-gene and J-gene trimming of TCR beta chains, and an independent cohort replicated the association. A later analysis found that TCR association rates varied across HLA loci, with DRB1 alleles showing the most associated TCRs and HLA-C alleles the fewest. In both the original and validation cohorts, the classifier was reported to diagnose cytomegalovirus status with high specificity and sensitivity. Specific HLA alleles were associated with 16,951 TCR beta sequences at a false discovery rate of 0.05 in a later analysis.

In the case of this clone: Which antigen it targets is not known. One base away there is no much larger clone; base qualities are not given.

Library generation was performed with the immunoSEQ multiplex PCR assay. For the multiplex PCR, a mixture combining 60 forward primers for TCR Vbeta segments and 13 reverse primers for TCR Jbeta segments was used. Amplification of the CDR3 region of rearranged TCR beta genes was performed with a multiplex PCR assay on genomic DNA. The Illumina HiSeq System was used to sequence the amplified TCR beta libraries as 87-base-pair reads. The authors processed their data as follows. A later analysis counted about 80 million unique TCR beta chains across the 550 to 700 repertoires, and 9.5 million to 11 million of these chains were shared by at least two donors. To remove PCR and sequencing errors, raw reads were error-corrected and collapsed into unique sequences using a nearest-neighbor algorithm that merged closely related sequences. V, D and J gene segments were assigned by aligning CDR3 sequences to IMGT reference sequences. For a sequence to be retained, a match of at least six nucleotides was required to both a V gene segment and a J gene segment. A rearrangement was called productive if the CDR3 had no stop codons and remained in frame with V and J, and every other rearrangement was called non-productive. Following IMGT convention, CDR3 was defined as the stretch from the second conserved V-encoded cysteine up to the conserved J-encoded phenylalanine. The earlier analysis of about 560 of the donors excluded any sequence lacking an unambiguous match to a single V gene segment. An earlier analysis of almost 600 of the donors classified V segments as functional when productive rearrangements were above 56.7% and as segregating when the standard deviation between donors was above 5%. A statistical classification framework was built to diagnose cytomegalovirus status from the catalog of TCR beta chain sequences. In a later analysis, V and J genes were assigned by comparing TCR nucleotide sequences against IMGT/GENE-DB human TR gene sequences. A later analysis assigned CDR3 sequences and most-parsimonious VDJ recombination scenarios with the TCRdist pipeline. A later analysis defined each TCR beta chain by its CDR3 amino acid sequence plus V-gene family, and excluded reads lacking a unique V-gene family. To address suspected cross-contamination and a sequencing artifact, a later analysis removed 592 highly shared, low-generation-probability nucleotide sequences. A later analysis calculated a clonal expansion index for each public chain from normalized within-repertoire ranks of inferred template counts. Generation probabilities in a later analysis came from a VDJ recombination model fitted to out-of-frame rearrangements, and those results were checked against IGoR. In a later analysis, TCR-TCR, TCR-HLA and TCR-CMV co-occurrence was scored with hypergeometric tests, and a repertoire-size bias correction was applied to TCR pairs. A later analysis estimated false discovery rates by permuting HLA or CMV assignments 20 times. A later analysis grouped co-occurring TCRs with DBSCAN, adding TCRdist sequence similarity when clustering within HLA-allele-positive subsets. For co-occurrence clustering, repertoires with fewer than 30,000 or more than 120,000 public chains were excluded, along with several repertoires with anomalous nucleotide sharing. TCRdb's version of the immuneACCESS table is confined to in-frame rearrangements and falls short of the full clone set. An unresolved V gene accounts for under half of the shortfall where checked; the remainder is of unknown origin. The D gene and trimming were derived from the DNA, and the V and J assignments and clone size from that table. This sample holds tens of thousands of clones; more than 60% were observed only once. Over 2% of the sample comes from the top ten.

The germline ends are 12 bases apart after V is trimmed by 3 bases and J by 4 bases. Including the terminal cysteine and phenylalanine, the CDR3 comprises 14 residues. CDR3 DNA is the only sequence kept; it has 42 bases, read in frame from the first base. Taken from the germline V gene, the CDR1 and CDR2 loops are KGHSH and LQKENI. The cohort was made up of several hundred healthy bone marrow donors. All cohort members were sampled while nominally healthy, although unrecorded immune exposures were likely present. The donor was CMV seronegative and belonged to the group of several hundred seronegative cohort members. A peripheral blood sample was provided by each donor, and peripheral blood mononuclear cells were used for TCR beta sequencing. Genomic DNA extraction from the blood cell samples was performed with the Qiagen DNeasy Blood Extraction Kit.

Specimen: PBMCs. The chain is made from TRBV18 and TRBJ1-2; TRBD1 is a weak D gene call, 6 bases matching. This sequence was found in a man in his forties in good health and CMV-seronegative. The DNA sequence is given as TGTGCCAGCTCACCCGACAGGAGAAGCTATGGCTACACCTTC. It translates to CASSPDRRSYGYTF.